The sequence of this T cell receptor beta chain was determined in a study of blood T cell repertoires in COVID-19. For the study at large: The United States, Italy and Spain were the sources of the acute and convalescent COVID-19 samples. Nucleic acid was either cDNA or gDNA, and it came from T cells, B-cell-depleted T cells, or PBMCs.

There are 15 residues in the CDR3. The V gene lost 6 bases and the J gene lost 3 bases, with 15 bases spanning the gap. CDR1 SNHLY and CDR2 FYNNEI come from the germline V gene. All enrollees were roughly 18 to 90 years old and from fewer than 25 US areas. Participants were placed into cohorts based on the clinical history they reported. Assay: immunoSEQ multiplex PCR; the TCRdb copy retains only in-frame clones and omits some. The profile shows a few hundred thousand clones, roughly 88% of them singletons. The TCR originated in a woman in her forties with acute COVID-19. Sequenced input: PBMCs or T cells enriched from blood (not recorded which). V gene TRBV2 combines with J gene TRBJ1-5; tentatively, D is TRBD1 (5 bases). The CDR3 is CASSRQMTVNQPQHF. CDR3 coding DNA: TGTGCCAGCAGCCGACAGATGACTGTCAATCAGCCCCAGCATTTT.